This T cell receptor beta chain was sequenced in a study of cytomegalovirus exposure and HLA in healthy donors. Overall study findings and caveats: Reports indicated that the classifier achieved high specificity and sensitivity in diagnosing cytomegalovirus status. Several V segments, TRBV6-2 and TRBV6-3 among them, could not be told apart and were dropped. In an earlier analysis, most TCR beta V segments were productive about 87% or about 30% of the time. Analysis performed later found over 15,000 TCR beta sequences associated with HLA alleles at 0.05 false discovery rate.

The germline CDR1 and CDR2 sequences are SGDLS and YYNGEE. The CDR3 sequence is 15 residues long. V shed 0 bases, J shed 1 base, and the junction held 3 bases outside the gene matches. It was with 60 Vbeta and 13 Jbeta primers that the PCR ran. Data came from immunoSEQ multiplex PCR; TCRdb stores just in-frame clones and leaves some out. The profile shows 200,000 to 250,000 clones, approximately 78% of them singletons. As regards this clone: Its antigen is as yet unknown.

The receptor was isolated from a boy aged 10-17 years in good health and CMV-seronegative. The chain employs TRBV9 and TRBJ2-5, with TRBD2 matching 7 bases. Specimen: PBMCs. CDR3 nucleotide sequence: TGTGCCAGCAGCGTAGACGGGGGGATCCAAGAGACCCAGTACTTC. This gives the protein CASSVDGGIQETQYF.